The rows below give T cell receptor beta chains drawn from one sample of a study of CD8 T cells in Susac syndrome. Each CDR3 protein gets one entry after TCRdb re-called the immunoSEQ multiplex PCR reads with MiXCR. The table shows about 130,000 distinct CDR3 sequences, with around 96% occurring only once. The sample taken for sequencing was CD4+ T cells from PBMCs. Receptors were obtained from a human donor in good health. Both conserved end residues are part of each CDR3. The D gene is left open where the match is weak. A row's size may be missing; if present it is once, few, many or a size class.

clone_size	v_call	d_call	cdr3_length	j_call	cdr3_aa	cdr3_nt
-	TRBV29-1	TRBD1	13	TRBJ2-3	CSGWTGLLSTQYF	TGCAGCGGCTGGACAGGGTTGTTAAGTACGCAGTATTTT
-	TRBV5-6	TRBD1	14	TRBJ1-2	CASSAGQANYGYTF	TGTGCCAGCAGCGCGGGACAGGCTAACTATGGCTACACCTTC
-	TRBV4-1	-	15	TRBJ2-2	CASSQDTSSPRELFF	TGCGCCAGCAGCCAAGATACGTCTAGCCCCCGGGAGCTGTTTTTT
-	TRBV6-2/TRBV6-3	TRBD1	15	TRBJ1-2	CASSPLPGQIYGYTF	TGTGCCAGCAGTCCACTCCCGGGACAGATCTATGGCTACACCTTC
-	TRBV19	-	15	TRBJ2-3	CASSGLSFRTDTQYF	TGTGCCAGTAGCGGGTTGTCCTTTCGCACAGATACGCAGTATTTT
-	TRBV5-1	-	14	TRBJ2-3	CASSFDRTTDTQYF	TGCGCCAGCAGCTTTGACAGGACCACAGATACGCAGTATTTT
-	TRBV27	TRBD1	14	TRBJ1-1	CASSRDRVNTEAFF	TGTGCCAGCAGTCGAGACAGGGTTAACACTGAAGCTTTCTTT
few	TRBV4-1	-	17	TRBJ1-1	CASSQDDSRATTAEAFF	TGCGCCAGCAGCCAAGATGACTCGCGGGCAACGACAGCCGAAGCTTTCTTT
-	TRBV10-2	-	13	TRBJ1-5	CASRTGSNQPQHF	TGCGCCAGCAGGACAGGCAGCAATCAGCCCCAGCATTTT
-	TRBV18	-	14	TRBJ1-1	CASSPETGYTEAFF	TGTGCCAGCTCACCCGAGACCGGTTACACTGAAGCTTTCTTT
-	TRBV7-2	-	14	TRBJ2-7	CASSLETSTYEQYF	TGTGCCAGCAGCTTAGAGACTAGTACCTACGAGCAGTACTTC
-	TRBV29-1	TRBD2	16	TRBJ2-5	CSVALAGGMAAETQYF	TGCAGCGTTGCGCTAGCGGGAGGGATGGCGGCAGAGACCCAGTACTTC
-	TRBV10-3	-	12	TRBJ2-7	CAIGLGQYEQYF	TGTGCCATCGGTCTGGGACAATACGAGCAGTACTTC
-	TRBV20-1	TRBD1	14	TRBJ1-1	CSARAYGQAPEAFF	TGCAGTGCTAGAGCTTATGGACAGGCCCCTGAAGCTTTCTTT
-	TRBV3-1	TRBD1	15	TRBJ1-2	CASSSRGKGPGGYTF	TGTGCCAGCAGCTCCAGGGGGAAAGGGCCTGGGGGCTACACCTTC
-	TRBV15	TRBD1	15	TRBJ2-3	CATSRPGQGTDTQYF	TGTGCCACCAGCAGACCGGGACAGGGCACAGATACGCAGTATTTT
-	TRBV7-9	-	12	TRBJ2-3	CASDRNADTQYF	TGTGCCAGCGATCGAAACGCAGATACGCAGTATTTT
-	TRBV20-1	-	13	TRBJ2-3	CSASQKRTDTQYF	TGCAGTGCTAGTCAGAAGAGGACAGATACGCAGTATTTT
-	TRBV9	TRBD1	15	TRBJ1-4	CASSDNRGTGEKLFF	TGTGCCAGCAGCGACAACAGGGGAACGGGCGAAAAACTGTTTTTT
-	TRBV2	TRBD2	13	TRBJ2-7	CASSVTSVYEQYF	TGTGCCAGCAGTGTTACTAGCGTTTACGAGCAGTACTTC
-	TRBV6-5	TRBD2	14	TRBJ2-4	CASSYSGRANIQYF	TGTGCCAGCAGTTACTCAGGGAGGGCAAACATTCAGTACTTC
-	TRBV7-2	-	12	TRBJ2-1	CASSLGRDEQFF	TGTGCCAGCAGCTTAGGTCGAGATGAGCAGTTCTTC
-	TRBV29-1	-	13	TRBJ1-1	CSVGDVPNTEAFF	TGCAGCGTCGGGGACGTCCCGAACACTGAAGCTTTCTTT
-	TRBV3-1	TRBD2	12	TRBJ2-2	CASSQRGVELFF	TGTGCCAGCAGCCAGCGGGGGGTGGAGCTGTTTTTT
-	TRBV19	-	13	TRBJ2-1	CASRPWGSLEQFF	TGTGCCTCCAGACCCTGGGGGTCCCTTGAGCAGTTCTTC
-	TRBV19	TRBD2	15	TRBJ2-3	CASSIGLAGADTQYF	TGTGCCAGTAGTATAGGACTAGCGGGAGCAGATACGCAGTATTTT
once	TRBV9	TRBD1	15	TRBJ2-3	CASSATGARTDTQYF	TGTGCCAGCAGCGCCACAGGGGCACGCACAGATACGCAGTATTTT
-	TRBV5-6	-	20	TRBJ2-6	CASSPTGEMLGLSGANVLTF	TGTGCCAGCAGCCCTACGGGAGAAATGCTGGGCCTCTCTGGGGCCAACGTCCTGACTTTC
-	TRBV5-1	-	15	TRBJ2-5	CASSLGSTPQETQYF	TGCGCCAGCAGCTTGGGCTCAACTCCACAAGAGACCCAGTACTTC
once	TRBV18	-	15	TRBJ2-7	CASSPQNREAYEQYF	TGTGCCAGCTCACCACAAAACAGGGAAGCCTACGAGCAGTACTTC
-	TRBV2	-	15	TRBJ2-7	CASSTQGGDGYEQYF	TGTGCCAGCAGTACACAAGGGGGGGACGGCTACGAGCAGTACTTC
-	TRBV5-1	-	16	TRBJ2-1	CASSLSGSSSYNEQFF	TGCGCCAGCAGCTTGTCCGGCTCAAGCTCCTACAATGAGCAGTTCTTC
-	TRBV20-1	TRBD1	14	TRBJ2-1	CSARAGQGNNEQFF	TGCAGTGCTAGAGCGGGACAGGGGAACAATGAGCAGTTCTTC
-	TRBV29-1	-	17	TRBJ2-7	CSVEDRHSPGAPGEQYF	TGCAGCGTTGAAGACAGACACTCCCCCGGGGCACCGGGGGAGCAGTACTTC
-	TRBV28	TRBD1	17	TRBJ2-2	CASNPGQGAYWTGELFF	TGTGCCAGCAATCCGGGACAGGGGGCTTACTGGACCGGGGAGCTGTTTTTT
-	TRBV29-1	TRBD1	14	TRBJ2-2	CSVEGQGLTGELFF	TGCAGCGTTGAAGGACAGGGTCTTACCGGGGAGCTGTTTTTT
-	TRBV7-2	TRBD1	15	TRBJ2-2	CASSHPQGATGELFF	TGTGCCAGCAGCCATCCACAGGGGGCGACCGGGGAGCTGTTTTTT